This T cell receptor beta chain was sequenced for a study of cytomegalovirus exposure and HLA in healthy donors. Study details: A previous analysis identified 95 million to 140 million unique TCR beta sequences derived from some 170 million T cells. The study's findings and limits: It was reported that the classifier diagnosed cytomegalovirus status with high specificity and sensitivity in both the original and validation cohorts. Immune exposure was documented only through CMV serostatus. Associated with cytomegalovirus, according to the listing, were around 170 TCR beta chains.

The primer mix had 60 Vbeta and 13 Jbeta primers. Assay: immunoSEQ multiplex PCR; the TCRdb copy retains only in-frame clones and omits some. The table has about 140,000 clones, roughly 80% seen once; the top ten hold about 3.5%. CDR1 is SEHNR, CDR2 FQNEAQ, per germline (reference sequence). The CDR3 has 15 residues. The V gene end was trimmed by 4 bases and the J gene end by 8 bases; junction bases not matched to a gene: 11. Concerning this clone itself: Its antigen is not known.

The chain carries TRBV7-9 and TRBJ1-2; 9 bases map to TRBD1. This receptor was identified in a man aged 35 to 55 in good health and CMV-seronegative. The sequencing sample was made of PBMCs. The CDR3 nucleotides read TGTGCCAGCAGCTCCATGACAGGGGGTATTGGCGGCTACACCTTC. Its protein is CASSSMTGGIGGYTF.